Reported below is one T cell receptor (beta chain). Its target is unknown. Some clones are missing from TCRdb's copy, which holds only in-frame ones; the method was immunoSEQ multiplex PCR. The sample consists of around 32,000 clones, roughly 90% of them appearing once. The data belong to a study of PD-1 blockade in classical Hodgkin lymphoma. The CDR3 sequence is 12 residues long. The V end was cut by 4 bases, the J end by 7 bases, with 11 bases between. CDR1 is SGHTA, CDR2 FQGTGA, per germline. Stated time point: newly diagnosed, previously untreated cHL patient sample. Thawed PBMCs yielded CD4+ T cells through magnetic negative selection. It was PBMCs in newly diagnosed, untreated classical Hodgkin lymphoma that served as comparison. Study observations and caveats: Relapsed/refractory patients reportedly had lower baseline diversity than newly diagnosed patients. Why the repertoires differ is still unclear, perhaps disease activity or prior therapy.

The receptor was isolated from a human donor with classical Hodgkin lymphoma. Sequencing was performed on CD4+ T cells from blood. The V call is TRBV7-3, the J call TRBJ2-7; tentatively, D is TRBD1 or TRBD2 (6 bases each). The CDR3 loop is CASSSVGGEQYF. In nucleotides, the CDR3 is TGTGCCAGCAGCTCCGTAGGGGGGGAGCAGTACTTC.